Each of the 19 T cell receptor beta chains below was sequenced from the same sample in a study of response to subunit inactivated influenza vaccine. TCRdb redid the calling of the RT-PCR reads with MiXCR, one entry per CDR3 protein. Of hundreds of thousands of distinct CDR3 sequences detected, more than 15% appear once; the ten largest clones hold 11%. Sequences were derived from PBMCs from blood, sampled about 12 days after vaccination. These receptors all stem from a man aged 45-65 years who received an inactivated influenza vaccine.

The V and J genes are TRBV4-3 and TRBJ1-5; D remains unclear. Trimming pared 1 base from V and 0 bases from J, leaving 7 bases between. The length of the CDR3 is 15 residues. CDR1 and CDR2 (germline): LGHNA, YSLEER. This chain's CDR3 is CASSQGIVSNQPQHF. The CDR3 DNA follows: TGCGCCAGCAGCCAAGGGATCGTTAGCAATCAGCCCCAGCATTTT.

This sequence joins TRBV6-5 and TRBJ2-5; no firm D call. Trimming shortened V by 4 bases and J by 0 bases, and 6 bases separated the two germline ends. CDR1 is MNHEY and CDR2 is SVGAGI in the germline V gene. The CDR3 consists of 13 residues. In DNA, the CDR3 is TGTGCCAGCAGTTGGTCCTACCAAGAGACCCAGTACTTC. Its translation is CASSWSYQETQYF.

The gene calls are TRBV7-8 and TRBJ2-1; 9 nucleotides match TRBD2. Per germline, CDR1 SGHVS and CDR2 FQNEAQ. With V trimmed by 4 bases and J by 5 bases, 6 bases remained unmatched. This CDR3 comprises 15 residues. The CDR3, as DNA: TGTGCCAGCAGCTCCCTAGCGGGATCCGACAATGAGCAGTTCTTC. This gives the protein CASSSLAGSDNEQFF.

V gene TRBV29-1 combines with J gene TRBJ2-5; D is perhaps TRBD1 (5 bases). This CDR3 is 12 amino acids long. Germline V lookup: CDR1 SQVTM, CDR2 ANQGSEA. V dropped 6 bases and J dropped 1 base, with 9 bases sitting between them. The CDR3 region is CSVYRTQETQYF. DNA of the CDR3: TGCAGCGTGTACAGGACCCAAGAGACCCAGTACTTC. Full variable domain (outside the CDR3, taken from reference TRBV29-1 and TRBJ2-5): SAVISQKPSRDICQRGTSLTIQCQVDSQVTMMFWYRQQPGQSLTLIATANQGSEATYESGFVIDKFPISRPNLTFSTLTVSNMSPEDSSIYLCSVYRTQETQYFGPGTRLLVL.

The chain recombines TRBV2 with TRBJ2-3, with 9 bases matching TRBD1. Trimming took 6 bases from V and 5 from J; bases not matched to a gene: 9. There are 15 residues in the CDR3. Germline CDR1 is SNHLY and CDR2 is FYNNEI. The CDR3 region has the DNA TGTGCCAGCAGGCGCGCGACAGGGGGGCAAGATACGCAGTATTTT. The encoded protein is CASRRATGGQDTQYF. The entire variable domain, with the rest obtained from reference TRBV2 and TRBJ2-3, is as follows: EPEVTQTPSHQVTQMGQEVILRCVPISNHLYFYWYRQILGQKVEFLVSFYNNEISEKSEIFDDQFSVERPDGSNFTLKIRSTKLEDSAMYFCASRRATGGQDTQYFGPGTRLTVL.

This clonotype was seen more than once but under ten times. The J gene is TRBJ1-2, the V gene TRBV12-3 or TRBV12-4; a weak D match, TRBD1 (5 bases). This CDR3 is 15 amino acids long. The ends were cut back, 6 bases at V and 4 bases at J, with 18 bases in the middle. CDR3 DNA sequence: TGTGCCAGCAGCCTCGGGACGAACGGATTCTATGGCTACACCTTC. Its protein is CASSLGTNGFYGYTF.

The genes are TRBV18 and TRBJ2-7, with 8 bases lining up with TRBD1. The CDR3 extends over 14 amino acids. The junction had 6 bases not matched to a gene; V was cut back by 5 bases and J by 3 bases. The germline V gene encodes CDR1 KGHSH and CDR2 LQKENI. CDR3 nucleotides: TGTGCCAGCTCAATAGGACAGGGAGACTACGAGCAGTACTTC. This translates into CASSIGQGDYEQYF.

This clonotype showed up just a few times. This CDR3 is CATSDSGTWNEQFF. The CDR3 region has the DNA TGTGCCACCAGTGATAGCGGGACTTGGAATGAGCAGTTCTTC. The chain combines TRBV24-1 with TRBJ2-1, with 7 positions matching TRBD2. Germline V gene data show CDR1 as KGHDR and CDR2 as SFDVKD. The CDR3 covers 14 residues. After removal of 3 bases from V and 7 bases from J, the junction contained 5 bases not matched to a gene.

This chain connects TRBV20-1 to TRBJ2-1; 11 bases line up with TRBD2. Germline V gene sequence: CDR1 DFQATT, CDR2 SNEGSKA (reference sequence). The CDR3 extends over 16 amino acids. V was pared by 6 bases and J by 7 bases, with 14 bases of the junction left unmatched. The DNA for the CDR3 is TGCAGTGCCGAACGCCTACTAGCGGGAGCGCCAAATGAGCAGTTCTTC. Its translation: CSAERLLAGAPNEQFF.

The CDR3 is CATSAGRVSEQYF. CDR3 sequence (DNA): TGTGCCACCAGTGCGGGACGGGTGTCCGAGCAGTACTTC. J is TRBJ2-7 and V is TRBV24-1; D tentatively reads TRBD1 or TRBD2 (5 bases each). This CDR3 contains 13 residues. V was clipped by 5 bases and J by 6 bases, with 13 bases between them. Germline loops: CDR1 KGHDR, CDR2 SFDVKD.

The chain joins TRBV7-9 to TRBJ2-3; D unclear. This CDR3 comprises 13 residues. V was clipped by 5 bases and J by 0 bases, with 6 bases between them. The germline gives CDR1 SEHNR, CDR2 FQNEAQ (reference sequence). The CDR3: CASSRLSTDTQYF. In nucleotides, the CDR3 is TGTGCCAGCAGCCGACTTAGCACAGATACGCAGTATTTT.

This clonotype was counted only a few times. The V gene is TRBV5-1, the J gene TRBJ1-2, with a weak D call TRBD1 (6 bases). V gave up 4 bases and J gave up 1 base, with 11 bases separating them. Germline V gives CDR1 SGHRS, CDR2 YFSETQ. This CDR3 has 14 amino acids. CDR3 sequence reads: CASSGDTLNYGYTF. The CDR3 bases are TGCGCCAGCAGCGGGGACACGCTTAACTATGGCTACACCTTC. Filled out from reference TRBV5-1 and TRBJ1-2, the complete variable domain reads KAGVTQTPRYLIKTRGQQVTLSCSPISGHRSVSWYQQTPGQGLQFLFEYFSETQRNKGNFPGRFSGRQFSNSRSEMNVSTLELGDSALYLCASSGDTLNYGYTFGSGTRLTVV.

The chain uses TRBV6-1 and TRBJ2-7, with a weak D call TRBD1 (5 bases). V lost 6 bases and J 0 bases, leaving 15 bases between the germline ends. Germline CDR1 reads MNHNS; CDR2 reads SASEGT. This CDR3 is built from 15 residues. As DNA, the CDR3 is TGTGCCAGCAGCACAATCCCTGGGGCCTCCTACGAGCAGTACTTC. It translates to CASSTIPGASYEQYF.

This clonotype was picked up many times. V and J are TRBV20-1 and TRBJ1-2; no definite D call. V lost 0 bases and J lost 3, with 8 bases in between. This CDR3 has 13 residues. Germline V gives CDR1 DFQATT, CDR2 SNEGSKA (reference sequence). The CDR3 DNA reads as TGCAGTGCTAGAGACGGGAGTTACTATGGCTACACCTTC. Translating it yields CSARDGSYYGYTF.

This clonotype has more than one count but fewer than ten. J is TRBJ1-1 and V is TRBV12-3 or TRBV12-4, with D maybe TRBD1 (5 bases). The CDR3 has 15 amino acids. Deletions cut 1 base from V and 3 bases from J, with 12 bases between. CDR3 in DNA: TGTGCCAGCAGTTTAGGGTGGGGGAGAGACACTGAAGCTTTCTTT. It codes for CASSLGWGRDTEAFF.

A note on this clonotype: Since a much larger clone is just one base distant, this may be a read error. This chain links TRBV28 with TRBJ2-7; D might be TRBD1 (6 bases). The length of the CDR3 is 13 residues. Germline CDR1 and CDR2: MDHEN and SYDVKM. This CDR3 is CASSLLQGYERYF. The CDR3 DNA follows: TGTGCCAGCAGTTTACTACAGGGCTACGAGCGGTACTTC. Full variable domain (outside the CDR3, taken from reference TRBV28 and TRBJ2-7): DVKVTQSSRYLVKRTGEKVFLECVQDMDHENMFWYRQDPGLGLRLIYFSYDVKMKEKGDIPEGYSVSREKKERFSLILESASTNQTSMYLCASSLLQGYERYFGPGTRLTVT.

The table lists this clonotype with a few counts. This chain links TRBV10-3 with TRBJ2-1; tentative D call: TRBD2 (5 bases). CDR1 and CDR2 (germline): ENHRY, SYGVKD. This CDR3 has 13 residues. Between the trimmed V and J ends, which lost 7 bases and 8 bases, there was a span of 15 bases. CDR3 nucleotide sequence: TGTGCCATCAAGATCTCTACCGGGGATGAGCAGTTCTTC. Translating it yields CAIKISTGDEQFF.

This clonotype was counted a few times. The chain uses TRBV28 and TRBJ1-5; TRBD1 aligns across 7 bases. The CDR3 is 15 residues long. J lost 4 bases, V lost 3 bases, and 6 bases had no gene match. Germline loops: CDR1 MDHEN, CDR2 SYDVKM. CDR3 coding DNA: TGTGCCAGCAGTTTTGATCAGGGACAGAATCAGCCCCAGCATTTT. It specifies CASSFDQGQNQPQHF.

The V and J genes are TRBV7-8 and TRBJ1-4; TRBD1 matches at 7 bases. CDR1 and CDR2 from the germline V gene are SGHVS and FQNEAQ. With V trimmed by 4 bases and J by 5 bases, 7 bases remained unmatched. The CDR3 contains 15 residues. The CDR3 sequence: CASSWRQGSNEKLFF. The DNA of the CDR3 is TGTGCCAGCAGCTGGAGACAGGGATCAAATGAAAAACTGTTTTTT. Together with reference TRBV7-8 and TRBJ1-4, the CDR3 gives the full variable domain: GAGVSQSPRYKVAKRGQDVALRCDPISGHVSLFWYQQALGQGPEFLTYFQNEAQLDKSGLPSDRFFAERPEGSVSTLKIQRTQQEDSAVYLCASSWRQGSNEKLFFGSGTQLSVL.